The entry below gives a single T cell receptor (beta chain) sequence along with its context. Its recognized antigen is unknown. The sample holds no much larger clone one base away, and base qualities are not on file. TCRbeta CDR3 regions were amplified from genomic DNA using the immunoSEQ Assay, a bias-controlled multiplex PCR. In the source study's methods: Nucleated cell counts per sample were estimated from amplification of reference gene primers within the assay. To quantify the absolute abundance of each unique TCRbeta CDR3 rearrangement, sequence reads were collapsed and filtered. For each sample, productive Simpson clonality was calculated as the square root of Simpson's diversity index over productive rearrangements. TCRdb limited this immuneACCESS table to in-frame rearrangements with V and J called. A share of clones is missing; checked studies link under half to unresolved V genes, and the rest is unexplained. The V and J calls and the clone size are those of that table, but D and trimming were determined from the DNA. Counted in this sample were under 300,000 clones; around four fifths of them appeared once. Approximately 6% of the sample goes to the ten largest clones.

This entry comes from a study of blood T cell repertoires in COVID-19 (dated by TCRdb to 2020 to 2021). As for the study more broadly: The collaborator samples originated in the United States, Italy and Spain and spanned the acute and convalescent phases of COVID-19. The material from the prospective study consisted of cDNA or gDNA derived from T cells, B-cell-depleted T cells, or PBMCs. Subjects who had been exposed to COVID-19, were actively infected with it, or had recovered from it provided the deeply sampled blood TCRbeta repertoires that made up the dataset. A freely available public database, intended as a resource for researchers studying the immune response to SARS-CoV-2, is where the repertoires were released. Samples were obtained from the ongoing ImmuneRACE study (first 160 participants) and from 1,000 to 1,500 subjects provided by 6 global collaborators. A de-identified subject ID, COVID-19 status, age in years and sex were almost always included in the sample metadata. Where HLA class I and class II types were available, the types were taken from metadata supplied by the sample provider, not from assay-based typing. What the research found in general, with its limitations: The amount of clinical and demographic metadata varied by source and participant and was provided uncurated.

The collaborating institutions used their own protocols to collect whole blood in K2EDTA tubes. For TCRbeta analysis, collaborators shipped samples as frozen whole blood, isolated PBMCs, or DNA extracted from either of those sample types. The CDR3 covers 15 residues, taking in both the cysteine and the phenylalanine. Of the read, only the CDR3 DNA is kept; its 45 bases are in frame from base 1. CDR1 and CDR2 were assigned from the germline V gene as MDHEN and SYDVKM. The junction carries 14 bases between V and J, which are trimmed by 4 bases and 5 bases respectively. Sequencing was done on a sample of peripheral blood. The sequence came from a man at least 80 years old with acute or convalescent COVID-19. This sequence uses TRBV28 and TRBJ2-2; the D gene assignment is ambiguous. The CDR3 is CASSSSTTPTGELFF. The nucleotide sequence is given as TGTGCCAGCAGTTCATCCACGACACCTACCGGGGAGCTGTTTTTT.